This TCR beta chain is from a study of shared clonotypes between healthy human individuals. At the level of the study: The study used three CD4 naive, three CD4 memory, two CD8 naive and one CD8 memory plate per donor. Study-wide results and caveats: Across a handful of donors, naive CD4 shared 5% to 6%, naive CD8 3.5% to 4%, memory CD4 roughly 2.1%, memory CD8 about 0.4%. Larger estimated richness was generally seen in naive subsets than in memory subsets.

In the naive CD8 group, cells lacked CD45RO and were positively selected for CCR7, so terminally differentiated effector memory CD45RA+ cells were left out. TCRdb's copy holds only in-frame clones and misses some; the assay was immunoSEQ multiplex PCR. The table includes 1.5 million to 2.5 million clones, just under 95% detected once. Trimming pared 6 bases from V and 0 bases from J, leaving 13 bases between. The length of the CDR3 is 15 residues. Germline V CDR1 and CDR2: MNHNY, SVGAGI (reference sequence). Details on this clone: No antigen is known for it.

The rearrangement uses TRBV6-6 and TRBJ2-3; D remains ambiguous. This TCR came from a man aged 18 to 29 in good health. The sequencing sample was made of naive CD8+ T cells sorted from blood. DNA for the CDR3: TGTGCCAGCAGATTCGACGTATCTAGCACAGATACGCAGTATTTT. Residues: CASRFDVSSTDTQYF.